This is a list of T cell receptor beta chains from one sample in a study of T cell changes during pregnancy in multiple sclerosis. Using immunoSEQ multiplex PCR, the repertoire was profiled, and TCRdb retains in-frame clones only, with some absent. The table lists over 50,000 clones, approximately 90% of them singletons. Sequencing was performed on peripheral blood, taken in the first trimester of pregnancy. Source of these receptors: a female donor in good health, enrolled as a control in a pregnancy study. Each CDR3 is given with its conserved first and last residue. The order of the fields is J gene, clone size, V gene, D gene, CDR3 DNA, CDR3 protein. The D gene is left open where the match is weak. Clone size is not always given. Where it is, it says once, few, many or a class for expanded clones.

>TRBJ2-3|.|TRBV6-4|TRBD2
TGTGCCAGCAGTGACTTTTCTAGCGGGAGAGATACGCAGTATTTT
CASSDFSSGRDTQYF
>TRBJ2-2|.|TRBV2|TRBD2
TGTGCCAGCAGTGAAGATCTAGCGGGGGTGACTGACGGCGGGGAGCTGTTTTTT
CASSEDLAGVTDGGELFF
>TRBJ2-2|.|TRBV2|.
TGTGCCAGCAGTGTCGGCGGGCTACAGAACACCGGGGAGCTGTTTTTT
CASSVGGLQNTGELFF
>TRBJ2-1|.|TRBV4-1|.
TGCGCCAGCAGCCAAGAGCCCAGGGGAGGGCGGTGGGAGCAGTTCTTC
CASSQEPRGGRWEQFF
>TRBJ1-5|once|TRBV6-6|.
TGTGCCAGCAGTTACTCTAGCGTTATCAGCAATCAGCCCCAGCATTTT
CASSYSSVISNQPQHF
>TRBJ2-2|.|TRBV7-3|TRBD2
TGTGCCAGCAGCCCAGGGACTAGCGGGGGGCGCACCGGGGAGCTGTTTTTT
CASSPGTSGGRTGELFF
>TRBJ1-4|.|TRBV2|TRBD1
TGTGCCAGCAGTACAGACAGGGTGCTCGAAAAACTGTTTTTT
CASSTDRVLEKLFF
>TRBJ2-7|.|TRBV19|TRBD1
TGTGCCAGTAGTTTCAGACAGGGGGCGGATTACGAGCAGTACTTC
CASSFRQGADYEQYF
>TRBJ2-7|.|TRBV6-1|.
TGTGCCAGCAGTGAACGCTACGAGCAGTACTTC
CASSERYEQYF
>TRBJ2-1|.|TRBV27|TRBD2
TGTGTCACGGGGGGAACCTACAATGAGCAGTTCTTC
CVTGGTYNEQFF
>TRBJ1-3|.|TRBV9|.
TGTGCCAGCAGCGTAGCCTATGGAAACACCATATATTTT
CASSVAYGNTIYF
>TRBJ1-2|.|TRBV19|.
TGTGCCAGTAGTGCCAGGGTTGTTGGCTACACCTTC
CASSARVVGYTF
>TRBJ1-3|.|TRBV4-2|.
TGTGCCAGCAGCCAAGTTCGACAAACTGGAAACACCATATATTTT
CASSQVRQTGNTIYF
>TRBJ2-6|.|TRBV30|.
TGTGCCTGGAGTCTCCTCTCGGGGGCCAACGTCCTGACTTTC
CAWSLLSGANVLTF
>TRBJ1-2|.|TRBV9|.
TGTGCCAACGGACAGTACCAGAAGGGGTCAAATCACCCCTATGGCTACACCTTC
CANGQYQKGSNHPYGYTF
>TRBJ2-7|.|TRBV25-1|TRBD2
TGTGCCAGCAGTGAAATGGGGAGGGGAGAGCGCTACGAGCAGTACTTC
CASSEMGRGERYEQYF
>TRBJ1-5|.|TRBV6-6|.
TGTCTCGCTCGGGGGGGGGTAGATCAGCCCCAGCATTTT
CLARGGVDQPQHF
>TRBJ2-3|once|TRBV28|.
TGTGCCAGCAGCGTTGGGGGAGGAGGGAGGGATACGCAGTATTTT
CASSVGGGGRDTQYF
>TRBJ2-5|.|TRBV12-5|.
TGTGCTAGTGGTTTGGTACGAGAGTATTTCGTAGAGACCCAGTACTTC
CASGLVREYFVETQYF
>TRBJ2-7|.|TRBV19|.
TGTGCCAGTAGTATACGTCAGGTGGGCTACGAGCAGTACTTC
CASSIRQVGYEQYF
>TRBJ2-1|.|TRBV6-1|.
TGTGCCAGCAGCGGGACCCAGGGGAGTGAGCAGTTCTTC
CASSGTQGSEQFF
>TRBJ2-7|.|TRBV6-5|TRBD1
TGTGCCAGCAGAGAGACAGGGGGCCTCATCGAGCAGTACTTC
CASRETGGLIEQYF
>TRBJ1-2|.|TRBV5-6|.
TGTGCCAGCAGCTATAGGGAAGGGGCTCTGGGCTACACCTTC
CASSYREGALGYTF
>TRBJ2-7|.|TRBV15|TRBD1
TGTGCCACCAGCGGGGTCGGGACAGATAGCTACGAGCAGTACTTC
CATSGVGTDSYEQYF
>TRBJ2-7|.|TRBV11-2|.
TGTGCCAGCAGCTTAGAGGACATGGGGGAGCAGTACTTC
CASSLEDMGEQYF
>TRBJ2-3|.|TRBV10-3|TRBD1
TGTGCCATCAGCCCCGTGAGGGGGCCCACAGATACGCAGTATTTT
CAISPVRGPTDTQYF
>TRBJ2-3|.|TRBV27|.
TGTGCCAGCAGTTTATGGGTGGGAGTGGCAGATACGCAGTATTTT
CASSLWVGVADTQYF
>TRBJ2-7|few|TRBV28|.
TGTGCCAGCAGCCTTCACGAGCAGTACTTC
CASSLHEQYF
>TRBJ2-1|.|TRBV19|.
TGTGCCAGTAGTAGTTCAATTAGCTCCTACAATGAGCAGTTCTTC
CASSSSISSYNEQFF